This T cell receptor beta chain was identified during a study of regulatory T cells in long-lasting Graves disease. Time point given: persistent/refractory GD, antithyroid drugs over 5 years with positive TRAb. From PBMCs, RNA was extracted and then used to make the TCR library. Per American Thyroid Association guidelines, Graves' disease was diagnosed. CDR3 length: 15 residues. V was shortened by 4 bases and J by 10 bases, with 17 bases between the two germline ends. Arm-PCR of CDR3 regions and iRepertoire HTBI primers were the basis on which TCR beta libraries were built. MiXCR was run by TCRdb on the multiplex PCR reads, yielding one entry per CDR3 protein. The sample records around 460,000 distinct CDR3 sequences, less than 25% being singletons. In regard to this clonotype: Its antigen is currently unknown.

Study conclusions and caveats: With a small sample size, accuracy may have been reduced. With a few thousand shared public clonotypes, persistent patients exceeded new patients, who shared more than 750. Persistent Graves' patients showed less TCR diversity than newly diagnosed ones.

The clonotype originates from a female donor with Graves disease. The chain has TRBV12-3 or TRBV12-4 and TRBJ1-6; the D gene is possibly TRBD1 (6 bases). The starting material was peripheral blood mononuclear cells (PBMCs), obtained when the disease was refractory, from a patient treated with antithyroid drugs. The chain's CDR3 is CASSYTTGTVSPLHF. CDR3 DNA sequence: TGTGCCAGCAGTTACACTACAGGGACCGTATCACCCCTCCACTTT.